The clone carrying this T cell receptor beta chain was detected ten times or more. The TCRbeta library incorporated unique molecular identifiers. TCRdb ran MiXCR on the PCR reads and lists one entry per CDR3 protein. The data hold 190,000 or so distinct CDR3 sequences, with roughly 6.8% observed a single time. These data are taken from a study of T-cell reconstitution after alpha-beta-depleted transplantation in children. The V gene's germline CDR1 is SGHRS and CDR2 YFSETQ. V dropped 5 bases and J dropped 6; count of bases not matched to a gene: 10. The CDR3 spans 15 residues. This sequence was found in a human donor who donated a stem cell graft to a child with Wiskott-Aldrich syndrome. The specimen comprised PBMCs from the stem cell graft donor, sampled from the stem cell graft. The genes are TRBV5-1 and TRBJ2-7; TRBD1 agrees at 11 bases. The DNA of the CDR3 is TGCGCCAGCAGGGGAAATCAGGACAGGGGGCTCGAGCAGTACTTC. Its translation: CASRGNQDRGLEQYF.